This TCR beta chain is drawn from a study of T cells in Graves' hyperthyroidism and ophthalmopathy. TCR beta CDR3 region amplification was performed from RNA transcripts. A first-round RT-PCR of the TCR CDR3 used the HTBI primer set. TCRdb reprocessed the multiplex PCR reads via MiXCR and lists one record per CDR3 protein. This table holds 190,000 or so distinct CDR3 sequences, around 17% found once. This clonotype has a count of ten or more. V lost 0 bases and J 6 bases, leaving 16 bases between the germline ends. CDR1 and CDR2 from the germline V gene are SGHRS and YFSETQ. CDR3 size: 15 residues. The origin of this receptor is a middle-aged man with Graves' hyperthyroidism. The rearrangement joins TRBV5-1 to TRBJ2-7; D uncertain. Sequenced sample: blood. As DNA, the CDR3 is TGCGCCAGCAGCTTGGAGGCAGGTCTTGGCTGCGAGCAGTACTTC. It codes for CASSLEAGLGCEQYF.